Described below is a single T cell receptor beta chain sequence and its context. Source study methods: Amplified reference gene primers provided the basis for estimating nucleated cell counts. TCRdb's table, derived via immunoSEQ multiplex PCR, lists solely in-frame clones and lacks some. V, J and clone size reflect that table, while D and trimming were determined from the DNA. This sample has 130,000 to 150,000 clones, with about 88% found just once. The data were obtained in a study of blood T cell repertoires in COVID-19. Study summary: COVID-19 samples from acute and convalescent phases originated in the United States, Italy and Spain. T cells, B-cell-depleted T cells, or PBMCs supplied cDNA or gDNA.

This CDR3 comprises 15 residues. The ends were cut back, 0 bases at V and 4 bases at J, with 11 bases in the middle. Germline CDR1 reads SGHDN; CDR2 reads FVKESK. The genes are TRBV14 and TRBJ2-3; D unclear. The specimen was peripheral blood. The TCR originated in a human donor with acute or convalescent COVID-19. The donor label of this sample is uncertain. CDR3 bases: TGTGCCAGCAGCCAAGATCCCCGAGTCCCAGATACGCAGTATTTT. Encoded protein: CASSQDPRVPDTQYF.